Sequencing of this TCR beta chain was carried out in a study of cytomegalovirus exposure and HLA in healthy donors. Each donor was nominally healthy when sampled (though unrecorded immune exposures were likely). This CDR3 spans 17 amino acids. Trimming cost V 3 bases and J 3 bases, with 20 bases left between them. Germline CDR1 reads MRHNA; CDR2 reads SNTAGT. The PCR employed 60 Vbeta primers together with 13 Jbeta primers. TCRdb's copy holds only in-frame clones and misses some; the assay was immunoSEQ multiplex PCR. Among some 140,000 clones listed, over 65% were seen once. What was sequenced was PBMCs. V is TRBV6-4 and J is TRBJ1-2; D possibly corresponds to TRBD1 (6 bases). The source of this sequence is a man aged 25 to 40 in good health and CMV-seronegative. The CDR3 DNA reads TGTGCCAGCAGTGAAGGGAACAGGGTTTTGTGCGACTATGGCTACACCTTC. It is translated as CASSEGNRVLCDYGYTF.